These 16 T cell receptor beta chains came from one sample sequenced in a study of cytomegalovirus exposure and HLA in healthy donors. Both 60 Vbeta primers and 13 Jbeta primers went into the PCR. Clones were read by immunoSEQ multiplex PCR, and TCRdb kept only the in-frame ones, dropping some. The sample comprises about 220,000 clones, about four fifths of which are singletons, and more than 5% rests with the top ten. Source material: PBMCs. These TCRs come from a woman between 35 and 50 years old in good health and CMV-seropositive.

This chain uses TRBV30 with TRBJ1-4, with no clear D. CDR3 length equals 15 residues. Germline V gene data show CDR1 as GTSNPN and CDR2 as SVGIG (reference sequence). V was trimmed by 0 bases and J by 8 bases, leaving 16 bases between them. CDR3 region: CAWSVKYREEEKLFF. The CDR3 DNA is TGTGCCTGGAGTGTGAAGTATCGGGAGGAGGAAAAACTGTTTTTT.

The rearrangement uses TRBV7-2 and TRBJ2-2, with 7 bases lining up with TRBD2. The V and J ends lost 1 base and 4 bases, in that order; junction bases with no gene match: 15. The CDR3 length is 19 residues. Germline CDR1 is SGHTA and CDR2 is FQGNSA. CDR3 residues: CASSLGVRLAEVFTGELFF. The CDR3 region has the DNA TGTGCCAGCAGCTTAGGAGTGCGGCTAGCGGAGGTATTCACCGGGGAGCTGTTTTTT.

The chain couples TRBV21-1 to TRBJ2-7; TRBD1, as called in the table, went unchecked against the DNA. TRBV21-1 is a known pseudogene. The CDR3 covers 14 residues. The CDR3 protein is CASSTWTGAYEQYF. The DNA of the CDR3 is TGTGCCAGCAGCACCTGGACAGGAGCCTACGAGCAGTACTTC.

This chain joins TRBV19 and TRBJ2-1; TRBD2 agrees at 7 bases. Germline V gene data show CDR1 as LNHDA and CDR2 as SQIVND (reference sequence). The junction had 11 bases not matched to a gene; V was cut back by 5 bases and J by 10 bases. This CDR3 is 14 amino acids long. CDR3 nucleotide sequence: TGTGCCAGTAGTGCAACGGCTAGCGGAGCAGAGCAGTTCTTC. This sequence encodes CASSATASGAEQFF.

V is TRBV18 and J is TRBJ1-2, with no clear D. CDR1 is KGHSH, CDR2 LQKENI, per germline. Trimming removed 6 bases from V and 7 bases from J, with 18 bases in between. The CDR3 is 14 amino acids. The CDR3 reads CASSRAGGQAGYTF. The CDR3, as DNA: TGTGCCAGCTCCCGGGCGGGAGGGCAGGCTGGCTACACCTTC.

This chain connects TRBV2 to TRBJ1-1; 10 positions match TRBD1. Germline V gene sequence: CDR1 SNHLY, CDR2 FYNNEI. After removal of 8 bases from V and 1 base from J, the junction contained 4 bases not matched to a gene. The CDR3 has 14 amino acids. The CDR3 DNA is TGTGCCAGCGGCCGGGACAGGGGGAACACTGAAGCTTTCTTT. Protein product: CASGRDRGNTEAFF. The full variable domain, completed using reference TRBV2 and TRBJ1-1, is EPEVTQTPSHQVTQMGQEVILRCVPISNHLYFYWYRQILGQKVEFLVSFYNNEISEKSEIFDDQFSVERPDGSNFTLKIRSTKLEDSAMYFCASGRDRGNTEAFFGQGTRLTVV.

The CDR3 DNA reads as TGTGCCTGGAGTTGGGGAGGGAGCACAGATACGCAGTATTTT. This sequence encodes CAWSWGGSTDTQYF. This chain connects TRBV30 to TRBJ2-3, with 7 bases aligning to TRBD2. With V trimmed by 2 bases and J by 0 bases, 2 bases remained unmatched. Germline V lookup: CDR1 GTSNPN, CDR2 SVGIG (reference sequence). This CDR3 has 14 amino acids.

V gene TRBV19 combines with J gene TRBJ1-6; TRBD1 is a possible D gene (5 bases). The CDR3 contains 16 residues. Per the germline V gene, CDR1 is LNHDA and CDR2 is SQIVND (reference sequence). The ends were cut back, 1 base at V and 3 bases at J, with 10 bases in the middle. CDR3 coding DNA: TGTGCCAGTAGTATAGCCCAGGGCGGCTATAATTCACCCCTCCACTTT. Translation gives CASSIAQGGYNSPLHF.

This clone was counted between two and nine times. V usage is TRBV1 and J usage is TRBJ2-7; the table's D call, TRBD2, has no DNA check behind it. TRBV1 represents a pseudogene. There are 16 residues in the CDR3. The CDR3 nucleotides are TGCACCAGCAGCCATCAGGGGGCGGGGGGGCTATACGAGCAGTACTTC. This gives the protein CTSSHQGAGGLYEQYF.

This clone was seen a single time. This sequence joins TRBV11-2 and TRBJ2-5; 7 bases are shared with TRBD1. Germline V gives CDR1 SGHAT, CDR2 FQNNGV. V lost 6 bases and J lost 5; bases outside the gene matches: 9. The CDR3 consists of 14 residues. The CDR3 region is CASSQSARGETQYF. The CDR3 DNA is TGTGCCAGCAGTCAAAGCGCCAGGGGGGAGACCCAGTACTTC.

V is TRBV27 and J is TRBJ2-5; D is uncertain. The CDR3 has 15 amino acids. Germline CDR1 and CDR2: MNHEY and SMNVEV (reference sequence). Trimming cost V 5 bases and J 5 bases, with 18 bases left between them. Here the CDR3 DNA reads TGTGCCAGCAGTCTCACGACTCTGTCCGGGGAGACCCAGTACTTC. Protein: CASSLTTLSGETQYF.

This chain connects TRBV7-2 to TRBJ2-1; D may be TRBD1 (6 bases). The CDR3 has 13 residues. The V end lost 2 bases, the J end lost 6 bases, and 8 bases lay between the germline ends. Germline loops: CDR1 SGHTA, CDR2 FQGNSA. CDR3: CASSLLRGNEQFF. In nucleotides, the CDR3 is TGTGCCAGCAGCTTACTCAGGGGCAATGAGCAGTTCTTC. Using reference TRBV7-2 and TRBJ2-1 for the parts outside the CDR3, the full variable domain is GAGVSQSPSNKVTEKGKDVELRCDPISGHTALYWYRQSLGQGLEFLIYFQGNSAPDKSGLPSDRFSAERTGGSVSTLTIQRTQQEDSAVYLCASSLLRGNEQFFGPGTRLTVL.

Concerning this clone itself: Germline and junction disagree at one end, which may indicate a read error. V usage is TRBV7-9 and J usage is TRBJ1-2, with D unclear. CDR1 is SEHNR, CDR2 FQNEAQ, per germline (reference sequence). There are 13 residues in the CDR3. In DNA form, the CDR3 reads TGTTCCAGCAGCCCGCCAGGCTGGGCTGGCTACACCTTC. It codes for CSSSPPGWAGYTF.

The DNA of the CDR3 is TGTGCCAGCAGTCTAGAGACCCAGTACTTC. Its translation: CASSLETQYF. The rearrangement uses TRBV2 and TRBJ2-5; D unresolved. Between the trimmed V and J ends, which lost 5 bases and 4 bases, there was a span of 2 bases. Germline loops: CDR1 SNHLY, CDR2 FYNNEI. The CDR3 contains 10 residues. The variable domain in full, with the rest retrieved from reference TRBV2 and TRBJ2-5, is EPEVTQTPSHQVTQMGQEVILRCVPISNHLYFYWYRQILGQKVEFLVSFYNNEISEKSEIFDDQFSVERPDGSNFTLKIRSTKLEDSAMYFCASSLETQYFGPGTRLLVL.

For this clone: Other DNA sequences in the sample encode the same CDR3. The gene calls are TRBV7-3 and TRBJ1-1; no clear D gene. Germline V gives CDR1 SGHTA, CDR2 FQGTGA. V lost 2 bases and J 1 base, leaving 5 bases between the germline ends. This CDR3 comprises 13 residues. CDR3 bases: TGTGCCAGCAGCTTAGGAGCGAACACTGAAGCTTTCTTT. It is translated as CASSLGANTEAFF. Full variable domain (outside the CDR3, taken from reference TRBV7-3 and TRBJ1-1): GAGVSQTPSNKVTEKGKYVELRCDPISGHTALYWYRQSLGQGPEFLIYFQGTGAADDSGLPNDRFFAVRPEGSVSTLKIQRTERGDSAVYLCASSLGANTEAFFGQGTRLTVV.

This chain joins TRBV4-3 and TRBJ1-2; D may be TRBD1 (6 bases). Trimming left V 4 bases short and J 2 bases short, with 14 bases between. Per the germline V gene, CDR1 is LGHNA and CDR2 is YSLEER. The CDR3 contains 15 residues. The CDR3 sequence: CASSPRQVINYGYTF. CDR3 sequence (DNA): TGCGCCAGCAGCCCGCGACAGGTCATAAACTATGGCTACACCTTC.